This T cell receptor (beta chain) was captured by sequencing in a study of blood T cells in healthy people across ages. Study-wide points: Comparison with aged donors showed that long-lived donors had more naive CD4+ cells and higher diversity. Those diversity estimates obtained from one million T cells were thought to be underestimates.

Regarding this clonotype: The target antigen is unknown.

This CDR3 comprises 15 residues. Trimming shortened V by 4 bases and J by 1 base, and 12 bases separated the two germline ends. Germline lookup yields CDR1 SGDLS and CDR2 YYNGEE. Next came a second PCR, run for roughly 6 to 11 cycles, which used a sample-barcoded 5' primer along with a J-beta primer mix. Each cDNA was tagged by a template-switch adaptor containing 12 random nucleotides. TCRdb called the 5' RACE reads again in MiXCR, with one record for every CDR3 protein. The sample yields about 720,000 distinct CDR3 sequences, roughly 25% seen once. The same specimen was also included in a second study, on T cells of mothers and their children.

Sequencing was carried out using blood. The chain carries TRBV9 and TRBJ2-1, with D possibly being TRBD2 (5 bases). This TCR derives from a boy younger than 18 in good health. The CDR3, as DNA: TGTGCCAGCAGCAAGGCTCAGCGGTCCTACAATGAGCAGTTCTTC. Residues: CASSKAQRSYNEQFF.